These T cell receptor beta chains were read from a single sample in a study of blood T cell repertoires in COVID-19. Here immunoSEQ multiplex PCR was the method, and the copy in TCRdb shows in-frame clones only, minus some. The table has roughly 230,000 clones, around 82% seen once. The sequencing input was peripheral blood. These receptors were obtained from a man aged 35 to 55 with active or convalescent COVID-19. Each CDR3 is given with its conserved first and last residue. The D gene is left open where the match is weak. Clone size is shown for a subset of rows, as once, few, many or a class of expanded clone.

v_call	j_call	clone_size	d_call	cdr3_aa	cdr3_nt
TRBV6-6	TRBJ1-2	many	.	CASRPPGGDRGYTF	TGTGCCAGCAGACCCCCGGGAGGGGATAGGGGCTACACCTTC
TRBV30	TRBJ2-3	.	TRBD2	CAWTPGLAPSTDTQYF	TGTGCCTGGACCCCGGGACTAGCGCCAAGCACAGATACGCAGTATTTT
TRBV27	TRBJ1-5	.	.	CASRPDRSRPQHF	TGTGCCAGCAGACCCGACAGGTCCCGGCCCCAGCATTTT
TRBV10-2	TRBJ2-2	.	TRBD1	CASFGTGITGELFF	TGCGCCTCCTTCGGGACAGGGATCACCGGGGAGCTGTTTTTT
TRBV19	TRBJ1-1	.	.	CASSMVGNTEAFF	TGTGCCAGTAGTATGGTCGGGAACACTGAAGCTTTCTTT
TRBV1	TRBJ2-1	.	.	CTSRPARGLGLNEQFF	TGCACCAGCAGACCCGCGAGGGGACTAGGCCTCAATGAGCAGTTCTTC
TRBV25-1	TRBJ1-2	.	.	CASSELGGTLNYGYTF	TGTGCCAGCAGTGAACTAGGGGGAACCCTCAACTATGGCTACACCTTC
TRBV3-1/TRBV3-2	TRBJ1-2	.	.	CASSQDSFRSYGYTF	TGTGCCAGCAGCCAAGACTCATTTCGTAGCTATGGCTACACCTTC
TRBV28	TRBJ2-6	.	.	CASSAGRSSGANVLTF	TGTGCCAGCAGTGCGGGACGTAGCTCTGGGGCCAACGTCCTGACTTTC
TRBV4-2	TRBJ1-3	.	.	CASSQSGAHHGNTIYF	TGTGCCAGCAGCCAATCAGGGGCTCATCACGGAAACACCATATATTTT
TRBV7-2	TRBJ2-3	.	TRBD2	CASSPQTSGDTQYF	TGTGCCAGCAGCCCCCAAACTAGCGGAGATACGCAGTATTTT
TRBV6-5	TRBJ2-7	.	.	CASLTPGECYEQYF	TGTGCCAGCCTGACGCCGGGGGAATGCTACGAGCAGTACTTC
TRBV6-5	TRBJ1-1	.	.	CATGRALNTEAFF	TGTGCCACTGGGCGGGCCTTGAACACTGAAGCTTTCTTT
TRBV5-5	TRBJ2-7	.	.	CASSPPGLTIAEQYF	TGTGCCAGCAGCCCTCCGGGGTTGACTATCGCCGAGCAGTACTTC
TRBV6-1	TRBJ1-2	.	.	CASSETGRYGYTF	TGTGCCAGCAGTGAAACAGGGCGTTATGGCTACACCTTC
TRBV6-5	TRBJ1-3	few	.	CASSSNVGNTIYF	TGTGCCAGCAGTTCCAATGTGGGAAACACCATATATTTT
TRBV3-1/TRBV3-2	TRBJ2-2	few	TRBD2	CASSQGEGLAGYNTGELFF	TGTGCCAGCAGCCAAGGAGAAGGACTAGCGGGATACAACACCGGGGAGCTGTTTTTT
TRBV27	TRBJ2-2	.	.	CASSLQGSEELFF	TGTGCCAGCAGTTTGCAGGGCTCCGAGGAGCTGTTTTTT
TRBV6-2/TRBV6-3	TRBJ1-2	.	TRBD1	CASSYSAGGLSGYTF	TGTGCCAGCAGTTACTCGGCAGGGGGGCTAAGTGGCTACACCTTC
TRBV6-5	TRBJ2-2	.	.	CASRQGWAGELFF	TGTGCCAGCAGGCAGGGTTGGGCCGGGGAGCTGTTTTTT
TRBV10-3	TRBJ2-1	.	TRBD2	CAISVSGGEYNEQFF	TGTGCCATCAGTGTTAGCGGGGGGGAATACAATGAGCAGTTCTTC
TRBV7-2	TRBJ1-2	few	TRBD1	CASSSGQGGNYGYTF	TGTGCCAGCAGCTCCGGACAGGGTGGGAACTATGGCTACACCTTC
TRBV2	TRBJ2-2	.	TRBD2	CASTEQAGGTRELFF	TGTGCCAGCACTGAGCAAGCGGGAGGGACCCGGGAGCTGTTTTTT
TRBV3-1/TRBV3-2	TRBJ2-1	.	.	CASSQDLASSYNEQFF	TGTGCCAGCAGCCAAGATTTAGCCAGCTCCTACAATGAGCAGTTCTTC
TRBV6-1	TRBJ1-4	.	.	CASSGVQAYNNEKLFF	TGTGCCAGCAGTGGAGTACAGGCCTACAATAATGAAAAACTGTTTTTT
TRBV7-2	TRBJ1-3	.	TRBD1	CASSKQTGPGNTIYF	TGTGCCAGCAGCAAACAGACAGGGCCCGGAAACACCATATATTTT
TRBV21-1	TRBJ1-6	.	.	CASSLGAGPSSYNSPLHF	TGTGCCAGCAGCTTGGGGGCAGGGCCGAGCTCCTATAATTCACCCCTCCACTTT
TRBV3-1/TRBV3-2	TRBJ2-4	.	.	CASSQVEGGNIQYF	TGTGCCAGCAGCCAAGTCGAGGGGGGGAACATTCAGTACTTC
TRBV5-4	TRBJ2-5	.	.	CASALTGQETQYF	TGTGCCAGCGCCTTGACAGGCCAAGAGACCCAGTACTTC
TRBV6-1	TRBJ1-5	.	TRBD1	CASSEWTGNNQPQHF	TGTGCCAGCAGTGAGTGGACAGGAAACAATCAGCCCCAGCATTTT
TRBV6-5	TRBJ2-3	.	.	CASSYGNTQYF	TGTGCCAGCAGTTACGGCAATACGCAGTATTTT
TRBV5-4	TRBJ1-1	once	.	CASRRGGNTEAFF	TGTGCCAGCAGGCGGGGGGGGAACACTGAAGCTTTCTTT
TRBV7-2	TRBJ1-1	.	.	CASTIQGNTEAFF	TGTGCCAGCACCATACAGGGGAACACTGAAGCTTTCTTT
TRBV12-3/TRBV12-4	TRBJ2-7	.	.	CASSLARSYEQYF	TGTGCCAGCAGTTTAGCGCGTAGCTACGAGCAGTACTTC
TRBV7-9	TRBJ2-7	.	TRBD1	CASSPDRERNEQYF	TGTGCCAGCAGCCCGGACAGGGAACGGAACGAGCAGTACTTC
TRBV5-4	TRBJ1-1	few	.	CASSFGVGGNTEAFF	TGTGCCAGCAGCTTTGGAGTGGGGGGGAACACTGAAGCTTTCTTT
TRBV11-2	TRBJ1-1	.	TRBD1	CASRRTGVEAFF	TGTGCCAGCAGACGGACAGGGGTTGAAGCTTTCTTT
TRBV11-3	TRBJ1-1	.	.	CASSSRGTNTEAFF	TGTGCCAGCAGCTCCCGGGGTACGAACACTGAAGCTTTCTTT
TRBV9	TRBJ2-2	.	TRBD1	CTSSPRRQGHNTGELFF	TGTACCAGCAGCCCGCGAAGACAGGGCCACAACACCGGGGAGCTGTTTTTT
TRBV7-2	TRBJ2-1	.	TRBD2	CASSFNGGGYNEQFF	TGTGCCAGCAGCTTTAACGGCGGGGGTTACAATGAGCAGTTCTTC
TRBV7-2	TRBJ1-2	.	.	CASSLDKQQGRGYTF	TGTGCCAGCAGCTTAGATAAACAACAGGGTCGGGGCTACACCTTC
TRBV19	TRBJ1-3	.	.	CASSIGQLSGNTIYF	TGTGCCAGTAGTATTGGACAGCTCTCTGGAAACACCATATATTTT
TRBV6-5	TRBJ2-1	.	.	CASSRSGVYNEQFF	TGTGCCAGCAGTCGTAGCGGAGTCTACAATGAGCAGTTCTTC
TRBV5-6	TRBJ1-1	.	.	CASSLVTGSFGTEAFF	TGTGCCAGCAGCTTGGTAACAGGGAGTTTTGGCACTGAAGCTTTCTTT
TRBV11-2	TRBJ1-1	few	.	CASSLTLNTEAFF	TGTGCCAGCAGCTTAACATTGAACACTGAAGCTTTCTTT
TRBV2	TRBJ2-7	.	TRBD1	CARSGGDRGLMEQYF	TGTGCCCGCAGTGGGGGGGACAGGGGGCTCATGGAGCAGTACTTC
TRBV20-1	TRBJ2-3	.	TRBD1	CSASDGQGLSADTQYF	TGCAGTGCTAGTGATGGACAGGGACTTTCGGCAGATACGCAGTATTTT
TRBV4-2	TRBJ1-2	few	TRBD1	CASSQAEGQGDYGYTF	TGTGCCAGCAGCCAGGCTGAAGGACAGGGAGACTATGGCTACACCTTC
TRBV2	TRBJ2-7	.	TRBD2	CASQREGNEQYF	TGTGCCAGCCAGCGGGAGGGCAACGAGCAGTACTTC
TRBV30	TRBJ1-1	.	.	CAWSLGGVGAFF	TGTGCCTGGAGTTTGGGGGGGGTCGGAGCTTTCTTT
TRBV5-6	TRBJ2-4	.	.	CASSDTKNIQYF	TGTGCCAGCAGCGACACCAAAAACATTCAGTACTTC
TRBV18	TRBJ1-1	.	.	CASSPPAETEAFF	TGTGCCAGCTCACCACCGGCGGAAACTGAAGCTTTCTTT